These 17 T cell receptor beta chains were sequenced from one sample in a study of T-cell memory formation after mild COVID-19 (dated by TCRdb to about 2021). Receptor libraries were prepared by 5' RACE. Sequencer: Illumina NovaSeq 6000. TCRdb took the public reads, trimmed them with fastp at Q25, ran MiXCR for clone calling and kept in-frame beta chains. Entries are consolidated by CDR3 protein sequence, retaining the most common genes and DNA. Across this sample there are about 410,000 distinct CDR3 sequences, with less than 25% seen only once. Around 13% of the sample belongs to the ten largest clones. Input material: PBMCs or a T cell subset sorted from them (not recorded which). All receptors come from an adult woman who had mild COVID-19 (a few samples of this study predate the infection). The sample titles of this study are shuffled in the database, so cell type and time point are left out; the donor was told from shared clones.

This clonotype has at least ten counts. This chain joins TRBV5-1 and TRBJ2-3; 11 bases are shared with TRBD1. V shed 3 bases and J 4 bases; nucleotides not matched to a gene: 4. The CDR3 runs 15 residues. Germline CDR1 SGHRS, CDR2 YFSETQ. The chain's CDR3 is CASSSGTGGSDTQYF. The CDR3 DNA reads TGCGCCAGCAGCTCCGGGACAGGGGGTTCAGATACGCAGTATTTT.

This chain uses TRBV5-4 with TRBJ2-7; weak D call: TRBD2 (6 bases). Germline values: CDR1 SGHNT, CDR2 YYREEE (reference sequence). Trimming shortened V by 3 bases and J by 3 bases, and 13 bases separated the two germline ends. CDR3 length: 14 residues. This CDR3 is CASSYGLSHYEQYF. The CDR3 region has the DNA TGTGCCAGCAGCTACGGACTATCCCACTACGAGCAGTACTTC.

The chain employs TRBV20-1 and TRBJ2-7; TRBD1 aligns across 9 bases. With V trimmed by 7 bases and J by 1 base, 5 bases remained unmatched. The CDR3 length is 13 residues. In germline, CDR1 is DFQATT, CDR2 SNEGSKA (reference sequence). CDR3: CSGLGTGSYEQYF. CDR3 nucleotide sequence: TGCAGTGGACTAGGGACAGGGTCCTACGAGCAGTACTTC.

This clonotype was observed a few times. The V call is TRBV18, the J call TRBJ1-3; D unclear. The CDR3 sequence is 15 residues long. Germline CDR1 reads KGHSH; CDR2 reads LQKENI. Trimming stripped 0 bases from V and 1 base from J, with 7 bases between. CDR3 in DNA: TGTGCCAGCTCACCACCTATGAGTTCTGGAAACACCATATATTTT. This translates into CASSPPMSSGNTIYF. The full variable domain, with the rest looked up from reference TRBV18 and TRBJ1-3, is NAGVMQNPRHLVRRRGQEARLRCSPMKGHSHVYWYRQLPEEGLKFMVYLQKENIIDESGMPKERFSAEFPKEGPSILRIQQVVRGDSAAYFCASSPPMSSGNTIYFGEGSWLTVV.

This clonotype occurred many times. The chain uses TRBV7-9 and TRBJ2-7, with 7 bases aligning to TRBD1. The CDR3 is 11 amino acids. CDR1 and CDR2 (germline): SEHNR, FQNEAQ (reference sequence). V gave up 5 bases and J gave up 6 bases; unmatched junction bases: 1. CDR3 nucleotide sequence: TGTGCCAGCAGCCCAGGGGGCGAGCAGTACTTC. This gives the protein CASSPGGEQYF.

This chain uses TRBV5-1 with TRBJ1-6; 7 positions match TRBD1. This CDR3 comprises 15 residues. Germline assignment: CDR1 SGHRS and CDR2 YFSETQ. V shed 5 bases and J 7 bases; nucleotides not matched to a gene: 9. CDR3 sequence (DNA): TGCGCCAGCAGTTACGCAAGACAGGGAAATTCACCCCTCCACTTT. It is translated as CASSYARQGNSPLHF.

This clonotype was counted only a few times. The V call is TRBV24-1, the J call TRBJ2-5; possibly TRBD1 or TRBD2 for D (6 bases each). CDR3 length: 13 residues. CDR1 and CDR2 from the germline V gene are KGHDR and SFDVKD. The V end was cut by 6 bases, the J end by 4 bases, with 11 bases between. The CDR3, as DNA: TGTGCCACCAGTAAAGGGGGGAGAGAGACCCAGTACTTC. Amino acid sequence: CATSKGGRETQYF.

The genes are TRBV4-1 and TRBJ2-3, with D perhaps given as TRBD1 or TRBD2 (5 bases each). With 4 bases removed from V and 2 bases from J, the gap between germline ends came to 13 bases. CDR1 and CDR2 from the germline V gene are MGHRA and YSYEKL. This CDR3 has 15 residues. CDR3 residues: CASSPRDGITDTQYF. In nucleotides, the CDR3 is TGCGCCAGCAGCCCCCGGGACGGTATCACAGATACGCAGTATTTT.

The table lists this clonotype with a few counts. The CDR3 sequence is CSARPVRRRGQETQYF. CDR3 nucleotide sequence: TGCAGTGCTAGACCCGTGAGGCGGAGGGGCCAAGAGACCCAGTACTTC. The chain is built from TRBV20-1 and TRBJ2-5; D may be TRBD2 (6 bases). Trimming took 2 bases from V and 1 from J, leaving 17 bases between them. The CDR3 covers 16 residues. Germline V gene data show CDR1 as DFQATT and CDR2 as SNEGSKA (reference sequence).

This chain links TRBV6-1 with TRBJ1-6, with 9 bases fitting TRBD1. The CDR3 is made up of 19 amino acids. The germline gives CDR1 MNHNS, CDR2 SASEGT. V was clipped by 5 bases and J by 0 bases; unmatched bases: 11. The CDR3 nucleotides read TGTGCCAGCAGTACTCTCCGTGACAGGGGGAGCTCCTATAATTCACCCCTCCACTTT. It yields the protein CASSTLRDRGSSYNSPLHF.

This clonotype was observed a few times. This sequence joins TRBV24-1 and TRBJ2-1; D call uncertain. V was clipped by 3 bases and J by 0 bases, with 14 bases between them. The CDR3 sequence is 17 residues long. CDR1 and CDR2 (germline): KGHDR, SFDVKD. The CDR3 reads CATSDPDGRSSYNEQFF. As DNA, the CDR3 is TGTGCCACCAGTGATCCGGACGGCCGAAGCTCCTACAATGAGCAGTTCTTC.

DNA of the CDR3: TGTGCCAGCAGTGCCCGACTAGCGGGGAACACAGATACGCAGTATTTT. It yields the protein CASSARLAGNTDTQYF. This chain joins TRBV12-3 or TRBV12-4 and TRBJ2-3, with 11 bases aligning to TRBD2. Trimming cost V 5 bases and J 2 bases; bases outside gene matches: 6. The CDR3 consists of 16 residues.

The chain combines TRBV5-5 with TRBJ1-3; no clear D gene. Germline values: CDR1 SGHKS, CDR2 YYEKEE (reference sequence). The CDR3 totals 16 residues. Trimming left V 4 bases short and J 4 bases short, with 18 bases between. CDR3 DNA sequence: TGTGCCAGCAGCCCGATCGTTCGGAGCGGGGGAAACACCATATATTTT. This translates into CASSPIVRSGGNTIYF. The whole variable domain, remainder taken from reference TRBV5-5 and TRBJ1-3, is DAGVTQSPTHLIKTRGQQVTLRCSPISGHKSVSWYQQVLGQGPQFIFQYYEKEERGRGNFPDRFSARQFPNYSSELNVNALLLGDSALYLCASSPIVRSGGNTIYFGEGSWLTVV.

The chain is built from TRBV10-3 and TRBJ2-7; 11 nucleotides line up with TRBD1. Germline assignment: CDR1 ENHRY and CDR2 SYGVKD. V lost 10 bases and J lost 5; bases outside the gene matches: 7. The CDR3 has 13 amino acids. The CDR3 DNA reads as TGTGCCACCCTCTGGACAGGGGGCGACGAGCAGTACTTC. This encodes CATLWTGGDEQYF.

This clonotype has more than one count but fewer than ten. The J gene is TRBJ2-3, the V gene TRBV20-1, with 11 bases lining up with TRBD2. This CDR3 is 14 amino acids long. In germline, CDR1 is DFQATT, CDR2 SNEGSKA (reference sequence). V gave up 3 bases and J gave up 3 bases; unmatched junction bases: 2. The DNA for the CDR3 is TGCAGTGCTAGTCCTAGCGGGAGGACAGATACGCAGTATTTT. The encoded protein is CSASPSGRTDTQYF.

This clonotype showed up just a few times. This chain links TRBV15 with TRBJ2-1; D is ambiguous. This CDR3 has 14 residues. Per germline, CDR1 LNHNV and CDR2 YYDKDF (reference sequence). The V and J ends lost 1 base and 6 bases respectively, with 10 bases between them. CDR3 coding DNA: TGTGCCACCAGCAGAGGAAAGGGTCCCAATGAGCAGTTCTTC. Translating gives CATSRGKGPNEQFF.

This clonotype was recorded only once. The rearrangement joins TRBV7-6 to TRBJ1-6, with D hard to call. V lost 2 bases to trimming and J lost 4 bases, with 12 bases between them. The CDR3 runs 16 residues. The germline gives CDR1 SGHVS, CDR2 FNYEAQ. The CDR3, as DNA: TGTGCCAGCAGCTTACAAGGGCTCCCATATAATTCACCCCTCCACTTT. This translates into CASSLQGLPYNSPLHF.